This entry features one T cell receptor beta chain sequence. Its antigen is currently unknown. CDR1 and CDR2 from the germline V gene are SGDLS and YYNGEE. V lost 0 bases and J 7 bases, leaving 16 bases between the germline ends. The CDR3 is 15 residues long. This specimen belongs to a study of chemoradiotherapy in HPV16-positive cancers. At the level of the study: Candidate HPV-specific clones and shared TCR motifs came from a couple of HPV16-positive patients. Findings and limits, study-wide: Better recurrence-free survival went with HPV-responsive T-cell expansion in HPV16-positive patients. The functional HPV-specific definition rests on just two HPV16-positive patients.

TCRdb keeps only in-frame clones here, not all; method: immunoSEQ multiplex PCR. Found here are thousands of clones, roughly 84% of them singletons; the top ten hold 6.3%. Samples were taken several times over chemoradiotherapy. This chain joins TRBV9 and TRBJ1-1, with D hard to call. The material was tumor tissue, obtained from a patient who underwent chemoradiotherapy. This TCR was sampled from a human donor with HPV-associated anogenital cancer. This CDR3 is CASSVGVGNIGEAFF. The CDR3 DNA reads TGTGCCAGCAGCGTAGGCGTAGGGAATATAGGTGAAGCTTTCTTT.